This T cell receptor (beta chain) was sequenced for a study of cytomegalovirus exposure and HLA in healthy donors. Whole-study context: From HLA-typed donors, an early data release held some 80 million unique TCRs.

PCR used 60 Vbeta primers and 13 Jbeta primers. Only in-frame clones appear in the TCRdb table, and some are missing; sequencing was by immunoSEQ multiplex PCR. Here the sample spans under 200,000 clones, roughly 70% being singletons. Whole-study findings and limits: Based on reports, TCR beta sequences accurately predicted HLA-A and HLA-B alleles for most subjects.

Participants comprised healthy donors of bone marrow. Whereas donors were nominally healthy upon sampling, unrecorded immune exposures were probable. The sample holds one count of this clone. Its target is unknown. V lost 1 base and J lost 5; bases outside the gene matches: 16. CDR1 and CDR2 from the germline V gene are SEHNR and FQNEAQ (reference sequence). The CDR3 totals 18 residues. The rearrangement joins TRBV7-9 to TRBJ2-7, with 8 bases lining up with TRBD2. Sequenced: PBMCs. The clonotype originates from a woman aged 25 to 45 in good health and CMV-seronegative. DNA for the CDR3: TGTGCCAGCAGCTTAGTTGGTTCGGCAGCGACTAGCGTAGACGAGCAGTACTTC. This translates into CASSLVGSAATSVDEQYF.